A single sample gave rise to the 10 T cell receptor beta chains below, sequenced in a study of vaccination and CD4 T cells after COVID-19. Stated treatment: 10-day PBMC culture with coronavirus spike peptide pools or control peptides (ViraFEST assay). Their target antigens are unknown. Sequenced with the Oncomine TCR Beta short-read assay was DNA taken from cultured CD4+ T cells. MiXCR, run by TCRdb on the PCR reads, gives a single entry per CDR3 protein. There are around 15,000 distinct CDR3 sequences in the sample; approximately 50% occur only once, and roughly 5% lies in the top ten. This specimen consisted of CD4+ T cells from blood, cultured in vitro, obtained before SARS-CoV-2 vaccination. The receptor set was obtained from a human donor who had recovered from COVID-19.

This rearrangement joins TRBV28 to TRBJ2-4; D possibly uses TRBD1 or TRBD2 (5 bases each). Germline lookup yields CDR1 MDHEN and CDR2 SYDVKM. Trimming stripped 0 bases from V and 3 bases from J, with 18 bases between. The CDR3 runs to 18 residues. The CDR3 DNA reads as TGTGCCAGCAGTTTATGGGGACCCGGGCAGGGAGACAAAAACATTCAGTACTTC. Amino acids: CASSLWGPGQGDKNIQYF.

The gene calls are TRBV6-1 and TRBJ1-5, with 8 bases fitting TRBD1. The ends lost 6 bases at V and 2 bases at J; junction bases unmatched: 6. CDR1 is MNHNS, CDR2 SASEGT, per germline. This CDR3 contains 15 residues. CDR3 region: CASSTGQGGNQPQHF. CDR3 nucleotide sequence: TGTGCCAGCAGCACTGGACAGGGCGGCAATCAGCCCCAGCATTTT.

This clonotype was counted only a few times. The rearrangement links TRBV2 to TRBJ2-7; D is unclear. Trimming stripped 4 bases from V and 5 bases from J, with 9 bases between. This CDR3 contains 12 residues. In germline, CDR1 is SNHLY, CDR2 FYNNEI. CDR3 in DNA: TGTGCCAGCAGTGTCGAGACGGACGAGCAGTACTTC. Protein product: CASSVETDEQYF.

The chain combines TRBV6-1 with TRBJ2-7; 8 bases are a match to TRBD2. V lost 6 bases to trimming and J lost 0 bases; unmatched junction nucleotides: 7. The germline CDR1 and CDR2 sequences are MNHNS and SASEGT. There are 15 residues in the CDR3. The chain's CDR3 is CASRLERGSSYEQYF. The DNA of the CDR3 is TGTGCCAGCAGGCTCGAGCGGGGGAGCTCCTACGAGCAGTACTTC.

J is TRBJ1-1 and V is TRBV12-3 or TRBV12-4, with no clear D. V lost 2 bases and J lost 9, with 10 bases in between. This CDR3 spans 12 amino acids. The DNA of the CDR3 is TGTGCCAGCAGTTTAAGGTTTCACCAAGCTTTCTTT. Translated, it gives CASSLRFHQAFF.

This chain uses TRBV24-1 with TRBJ2-5, with D unresolved. The CDR3 is 16 amino acids. Trimming shortened V by 5 bases and J by 2 bases, and 17 bases separated the two germline ends. Germline CDR1 reads KGHDR; CDR2 reads SFDVKD. CDR3 in amino acids: CATSATTPANQETQYF. The DNA for the CDR3 is TGTGCCACCAGTGCGACAACCCCAGCGAATCAAGAGACCCAGTACTTC.

This clonotype was seen a few times. This sequence joins TRBV7-9 and TRBJ1-6; D may be TRBD1 (5 bases). V was trimmed by 1 base and J by 8 bases, leaving 6 bases between them. This CDR3 region has 13 residues. Germline V lookup: CDR1 SEHNR, CDR2 FQNEAQ (reference sequence). The CDR3 is CASSLGGDSPLHF. DNA for the CDR3: TGTGCCAGCAGCTTAGGGGGGGATTCACCCCTCCACTTT.

J is TRBJ2-7 and V is TRBV7-2; 7 bases align to TRBD2. CDR3 length: 12 residues. The J segment lost 4 bases and the V segment lost 5 bases, leaving 2 bases of the junction unmatched. Germline assignment: CDR1 SGHTA and CDR2 FQGNSA. This chain's CDR3 is CASSEGLYEQYF. The CDR3 DNA sequence: TGTGCCAGCAGCGAGGGACTATACGAGCAGTACTTC.

This sequence joins TRBV2 and TRBJ2-2, with 8 bases aligning to TRBD1. Germline V gene data show CDR1 as SNHLY and CDR2 as FYNNEI. The CDR3 runs to 15 residues. Unmatched junction bases numbered 7, after V lost 5 bases and J lost 5 bases. The CDR3: CASSPQGAPTGELFF. CDR3 sequence (DNA): TGTGCCAGCAGTCCCCAGGGGGCGCCGACCGGGGAGCTGTTTTTT.

The chain employs TRBV5-5 and TRBJ1-5; D is undetermined. Germline assignment: CDR1 SGHKS and CDR2 YYEKEE (reference sequence). This CDR3 spans 15 amino acids. Trimming shortened V by 3 bases and J by 5 bases, and 15 bases separated the two germline ends. The CDR3 loop reads CASSYGYGSDQPQHF. For the CDR3, the DNA is TGTGCCAGCAGCTATGGCTACGGGTCCGATCAGCCCCAGCATTTT. Full variable domain (rest looked up from reference TRBV5-5 and TRBJ1-5): DAGVTQSPTHLIKTRGQQVTLRCSPISGHKSVSWYQQVLGQGPQFIFQYYEKEERGRGNFPDRFSARQFPNYSSELNVNALLLGDSALYLCASSYGYGSDQPQHFGDGTRLSIL.